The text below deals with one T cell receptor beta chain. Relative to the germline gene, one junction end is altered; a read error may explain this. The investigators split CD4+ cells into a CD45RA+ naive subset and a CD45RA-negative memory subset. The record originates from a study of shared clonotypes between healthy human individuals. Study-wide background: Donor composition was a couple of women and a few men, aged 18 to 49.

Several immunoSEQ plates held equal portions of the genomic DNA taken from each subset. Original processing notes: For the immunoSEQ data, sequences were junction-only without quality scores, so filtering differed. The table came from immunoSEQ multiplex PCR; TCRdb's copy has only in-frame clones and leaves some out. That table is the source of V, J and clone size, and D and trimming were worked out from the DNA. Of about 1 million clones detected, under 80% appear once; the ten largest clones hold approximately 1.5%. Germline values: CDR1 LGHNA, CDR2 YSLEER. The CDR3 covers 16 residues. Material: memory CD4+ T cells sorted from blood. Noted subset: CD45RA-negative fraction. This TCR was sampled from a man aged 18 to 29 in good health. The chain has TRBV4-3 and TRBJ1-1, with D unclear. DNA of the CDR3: TGCGCCAGCGGCCAAGGCCCGGCCCTTCGGAACACTGAAGCTTTCTTT. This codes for CASGQGPALRNTEAFF.